These T cell receptor beta chains were read from a single sample in a study of siplizumab effects on memory and regulatory T cells. Profiled with immunoSEQ multiplex PCR; TCRdb holds only in-frame clones, not every one. The data hold around 110,000 clones, with around 94% observed a single time. The sample comprised non-Treg CD4+ T cells sorted from blood. All receptors derive from a human donor in good health. CDR3s include the opening cysteine and the closing phenylalanine or tryptophan. A D gene is named only where the DNA matches it firmly. The size of a clone is reported for some rows only, either as once, few or many, or as a class for expanded clones.

j_gene | abundance | v_gene | d_gene | CDR3aa | CDR3nt
TRBJ1-1 | few | TRBV7-2 | - | CASSPQRGGTEAFF | TGTGCCAGCAGCCCCCAGCGGGGTGGGACTGAAGCTTTCTTT
TRBJ2-7 | - | TRBV6-6 | TRBD2 | CASSYSAGAGYEQYF | TGTGCCAGCAGTTACTCTGCGGGAGCCGGCTACGAGCAGTACTTC
TRBJ2-3 | - | TRBV5-1 | - | CASTDGSTDTQYF | TGCGCCAGCACTGATGGGAGCACAGATACGCAGTATTTT
TRBJ2-7 | - | TRBV5-1 | - | CASSLVELGTYEQYF | TGCGCCAGCAGCCTGGTTGAATTGGGAACCTACGAGCAGTACTTC
TRBJ2-7 | - | TRBV9 | TRBD2 | CASSVAGGALEQYF | TGTGCCAGCAGCGTAGCCGGGGGGGCCCTCGAGCAGTACTTC
TRBJ1-6 | - | TRBV7-8 | TRBD1 | CASSLVGQGFLSYNSPLHF | TGTGCCAGCAGCTTAGTGGGACAGGGGTTCCTCTCCTATAATTCACCCCTCCACTTT
TRBJ2-2 | - | TRBV7-3 | - | CASSSGAGARTGELFF | TGTGCCAGCAGCTCTGGGGCGGGGGCGAGGACCGGGGAGCTGTTTTTT
TRBJ2-7 | - | TRBV5-1 | - | CASSLGRQSYEQYF | TGCGCCAGCAGCTTGGGGCGCCAGAGCTACGAGCAGTACTTC
TRBJ1-4 | - | TRBV7-9 | - | CASSFGGRGPNEKLFF | TGTGCCAGCAGCTTCGGGGGTAGGGGCCCAAATGAAAAACTGTTTTTT
TRBJ2-5 | - | TRBV11-2 | - | CASSLDYQGGETQYF | TGTGCCAGCAGCTTGGACTATCAGGGTGGAGAGACCCAGTACTTC
TRBJ2-7 | - | TRBV25-1 | - | CASSDRLPGVEQYF | TGTGCCAGCAGTGATCGGCTGCCGGGGGTCGAGCAGTACTTC
TRBJ2-7 | few | TRBV6-5 | - | CASSRRVLRGEQYF | TGTGCCAGCAGTCGTAGGGTACTCAGGGGCGAGCAGTACTTC
TRBJ2-5 | - | TRBV4-2 | TRBD2 | CASSPDDGGTQETQYF | TGTGCCAGCAGCCCAGACGACGGGGGGACTCAAGAGACCCAGTACTTC
TRBJ2-7 | few | TRBV11-2 | - | CASSLDGGIRGEQYF | TGTGCCAGCAGCTTAGACGGAGGGATCCGTGGCGAGCAGTACTTC
TRBJ2-1 | - | TRBV2 | - | CASAQFDEQFF | TGTGCCAGCGCCCAATTTGATGAGCAGTTCTTC
TRBJ1-3 | - | TRBV6-5 | - | CASRGTRRGNTIYF | TGTGCCAGCAGAGGGACTCGCAGGGGAAACACCATATATTTT
TRBJ2-5 | - | TRBV29-1 | - | CSVIMRVAETQYF | TGCAGCGTAATCATGAGGGTGGCGGAGACCCAGTACTTC
TRBJ1-2 | - | TRBV6-1 | TRBD1 | CASIRTGNFNYGYTF | TGTGCCAGCATACGGACAGGAAACTTTAACTATGGCTACACCTTC
TRBJ2-5 | - | TRBV7-3 | TRBD2 | CASSLSGGERETQYF | TGTGCCAGCAGCCTTTCTGGGGGGGAGAGGGAGACCCAGTACTTC